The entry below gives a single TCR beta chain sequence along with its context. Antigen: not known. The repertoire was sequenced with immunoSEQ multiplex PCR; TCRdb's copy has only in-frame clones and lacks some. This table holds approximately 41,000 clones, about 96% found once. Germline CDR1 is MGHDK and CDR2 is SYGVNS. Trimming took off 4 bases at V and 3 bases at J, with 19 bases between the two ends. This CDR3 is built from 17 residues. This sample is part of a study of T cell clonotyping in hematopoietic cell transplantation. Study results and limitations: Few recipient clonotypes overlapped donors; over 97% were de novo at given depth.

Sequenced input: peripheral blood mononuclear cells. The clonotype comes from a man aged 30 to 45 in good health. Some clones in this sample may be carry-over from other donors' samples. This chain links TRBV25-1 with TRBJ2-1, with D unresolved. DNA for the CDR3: TGTGCCAGCAGTGCTCATAGCTGGTTCTCTGGCTACAATGAGCAGTTCTTC. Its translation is CASSAHSWFSGYNEQFF.